This T cell receptor (beta chain) originates from a study of monozygotic twins with inflammatory bowel disease. Whole-study results and caveats: Individual T cell subtypes were not distinguishable.

Concerning this clonotype: Its cognate antigen is unknown.

The CDR3 is 13 amino acids. CDR1 MNHEY and CDR2 SVGAGI come from the germline V gene. Making cDNA involved eight separate reactions per sample. Using the 5' RACE reads, TCRdb records one entry per CDR3 protein without DNA. The sample table includes about 380,000 distinct CDR3 sequences. The clonotype originates from a human donor with ulcerative colitis or Crohn's disease, or a healthy co-twin of an affected twin (not recorded which). The material sequenced was blood. The chain employs TRBV6-5 and TRBJ2-2. The CDR3: CASKASRTGELFF.